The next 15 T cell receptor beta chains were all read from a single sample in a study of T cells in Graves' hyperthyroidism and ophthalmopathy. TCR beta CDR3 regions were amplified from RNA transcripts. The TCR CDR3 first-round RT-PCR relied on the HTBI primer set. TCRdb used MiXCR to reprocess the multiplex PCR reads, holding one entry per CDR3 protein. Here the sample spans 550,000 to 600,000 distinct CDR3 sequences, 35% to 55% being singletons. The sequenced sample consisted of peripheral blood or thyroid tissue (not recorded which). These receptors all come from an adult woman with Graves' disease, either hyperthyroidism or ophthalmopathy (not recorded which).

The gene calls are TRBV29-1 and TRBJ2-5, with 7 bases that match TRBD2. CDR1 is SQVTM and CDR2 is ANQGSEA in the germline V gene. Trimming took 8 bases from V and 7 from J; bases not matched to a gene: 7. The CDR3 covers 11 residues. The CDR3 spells CSQGRGATQYF. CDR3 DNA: TGCAGCCAAGGGAGGGGTGCGACCCAGTACTTC.

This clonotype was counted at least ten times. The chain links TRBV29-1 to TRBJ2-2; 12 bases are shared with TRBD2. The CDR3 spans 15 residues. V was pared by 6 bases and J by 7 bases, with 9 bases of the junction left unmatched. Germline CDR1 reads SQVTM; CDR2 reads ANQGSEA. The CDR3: CSVTPTSGSGGELFF. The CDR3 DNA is TGCAGCGTGACACCGACTAGCGGGAGCGGCGGGGAGCTGTTTTTT.

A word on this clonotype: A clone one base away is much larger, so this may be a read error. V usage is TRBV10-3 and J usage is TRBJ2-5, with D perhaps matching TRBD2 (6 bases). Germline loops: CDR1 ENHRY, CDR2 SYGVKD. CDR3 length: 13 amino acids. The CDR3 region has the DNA TGTGCCAGCAGTCGGGAGTGGGGGGAGACCCGGTACTTC. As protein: CASSREWGETRYF.

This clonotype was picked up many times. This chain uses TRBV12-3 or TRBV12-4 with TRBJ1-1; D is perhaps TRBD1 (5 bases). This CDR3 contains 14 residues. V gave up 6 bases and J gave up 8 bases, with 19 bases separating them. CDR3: CASSPGPGNVEAFF. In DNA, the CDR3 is TGTGCCAGCAGCCCAGGGCCAGGTAACGTCGAAGCTTTCTTT.

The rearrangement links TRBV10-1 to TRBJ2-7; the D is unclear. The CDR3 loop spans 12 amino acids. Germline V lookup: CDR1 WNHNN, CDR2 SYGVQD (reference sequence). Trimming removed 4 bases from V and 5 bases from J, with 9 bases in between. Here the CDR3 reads CASSGEANEQYF. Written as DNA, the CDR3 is TGCGCCAGCAGTGGAGAGGCAAACGAGCAGTACTTC.

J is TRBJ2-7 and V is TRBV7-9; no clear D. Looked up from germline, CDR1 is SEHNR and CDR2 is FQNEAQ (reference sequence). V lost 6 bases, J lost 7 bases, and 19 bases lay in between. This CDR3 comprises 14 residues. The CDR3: CASSLTRGLNEQYF. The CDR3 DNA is TGTGCCAGCAGTCTTACCCGAGGCCTCAATGAGCAGTACTTC.

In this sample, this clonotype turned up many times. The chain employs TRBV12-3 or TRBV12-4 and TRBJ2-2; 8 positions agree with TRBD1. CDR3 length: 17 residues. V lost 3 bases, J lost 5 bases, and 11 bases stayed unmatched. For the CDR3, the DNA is TGTGCCAGCAGTTTCCCGCGCAGGGGGCGGCGTACCGGGGAGCTGTTTTTT. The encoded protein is CASSFPRRGRRTGELFF.

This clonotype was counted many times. CDR3 loop: CASSQTWGQPQHF. Written as DNA, the CDR3 is TGTGCCAGCAGTCAGACCTGGGGCCAGCCCCAGCATTTT. The V gene is TRBV12-3 or TRBV12-4, the J gene TRBJ1-5, with D perhaps matching TRBD1 (5 bases). This CDR3 contains 13 residues. V was trimmed by 5 bases and J by 7 bases, leaving 12 bases between them.

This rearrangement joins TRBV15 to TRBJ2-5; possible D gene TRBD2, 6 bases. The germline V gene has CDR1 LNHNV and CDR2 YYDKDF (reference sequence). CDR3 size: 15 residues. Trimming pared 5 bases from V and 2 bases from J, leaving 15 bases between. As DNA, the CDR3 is TGTGCCACCAGCTCCCAGAGGGACTTACAAGAGACCCAGTACTTC. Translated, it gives CATSSQRDLQETQYF.

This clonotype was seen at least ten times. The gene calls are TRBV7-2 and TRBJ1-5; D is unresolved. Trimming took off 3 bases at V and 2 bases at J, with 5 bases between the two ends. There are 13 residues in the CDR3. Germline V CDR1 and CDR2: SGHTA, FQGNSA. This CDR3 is CASSFWRNQPQHF. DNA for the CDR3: TGTGCCAGCAGCTTTTGGCGCAATCAGCCCCAGCATTTT.

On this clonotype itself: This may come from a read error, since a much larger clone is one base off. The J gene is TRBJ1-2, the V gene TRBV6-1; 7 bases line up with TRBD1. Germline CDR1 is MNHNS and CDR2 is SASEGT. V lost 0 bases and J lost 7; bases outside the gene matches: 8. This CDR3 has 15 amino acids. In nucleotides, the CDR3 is TGTGCCAGCAGTGAAGCGCTGATAGGGGGCCGTGGCTACACCTTC. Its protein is CASSEALIGGRGYTF.

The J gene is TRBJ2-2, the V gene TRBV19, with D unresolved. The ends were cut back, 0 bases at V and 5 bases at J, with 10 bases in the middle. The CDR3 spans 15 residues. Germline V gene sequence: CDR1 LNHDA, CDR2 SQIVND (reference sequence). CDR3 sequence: CASSIDEAATGELFF. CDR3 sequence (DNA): TGTGCCAGTAGTATAGATGAGGCAGCAACCGGGGAGCTGTTTTTT.

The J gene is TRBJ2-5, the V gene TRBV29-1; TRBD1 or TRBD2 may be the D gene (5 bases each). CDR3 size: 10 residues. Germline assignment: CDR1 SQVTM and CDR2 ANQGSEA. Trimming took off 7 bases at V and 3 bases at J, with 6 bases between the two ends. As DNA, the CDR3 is TGCAGCGGAGGGGAAGAGACCCAGTACTTC. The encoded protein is CSGGEETQYF. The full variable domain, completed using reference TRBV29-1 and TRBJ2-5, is SAVISQKPSRDICQRGTSLTIQCQVDSQVTMMFWYRQQPGQSLTLIATANQGSEATYESGFVIDKFPISRPNLTFSTLTVSNMSPEDSSIYLCSGGEETQYFGPGTRLLVL.

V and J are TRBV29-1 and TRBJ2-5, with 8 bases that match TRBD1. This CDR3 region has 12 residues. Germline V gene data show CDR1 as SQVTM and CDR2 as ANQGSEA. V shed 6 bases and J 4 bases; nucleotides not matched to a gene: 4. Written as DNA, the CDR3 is TGCAGCGTGGACAGGGACGGAGAGACCCAGTACTTC. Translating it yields CSVDRDGETQYF.

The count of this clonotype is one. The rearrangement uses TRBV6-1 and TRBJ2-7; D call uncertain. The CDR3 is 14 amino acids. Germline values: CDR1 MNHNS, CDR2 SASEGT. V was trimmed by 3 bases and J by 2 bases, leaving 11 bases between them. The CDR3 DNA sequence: TGTGCCAGCAGTGATGAGGCAGGAGCCTACGAGCAGTACTTC. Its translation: CASSDEAGAYEQYF.